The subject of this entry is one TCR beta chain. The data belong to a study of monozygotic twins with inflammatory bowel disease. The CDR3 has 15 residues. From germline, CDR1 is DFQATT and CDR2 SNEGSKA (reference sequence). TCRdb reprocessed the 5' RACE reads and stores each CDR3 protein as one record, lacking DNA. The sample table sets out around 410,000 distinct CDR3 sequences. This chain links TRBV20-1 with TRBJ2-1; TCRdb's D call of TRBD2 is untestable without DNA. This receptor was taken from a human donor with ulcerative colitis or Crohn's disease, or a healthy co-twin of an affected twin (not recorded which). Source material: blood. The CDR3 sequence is CSANFGREQSNEQFF.